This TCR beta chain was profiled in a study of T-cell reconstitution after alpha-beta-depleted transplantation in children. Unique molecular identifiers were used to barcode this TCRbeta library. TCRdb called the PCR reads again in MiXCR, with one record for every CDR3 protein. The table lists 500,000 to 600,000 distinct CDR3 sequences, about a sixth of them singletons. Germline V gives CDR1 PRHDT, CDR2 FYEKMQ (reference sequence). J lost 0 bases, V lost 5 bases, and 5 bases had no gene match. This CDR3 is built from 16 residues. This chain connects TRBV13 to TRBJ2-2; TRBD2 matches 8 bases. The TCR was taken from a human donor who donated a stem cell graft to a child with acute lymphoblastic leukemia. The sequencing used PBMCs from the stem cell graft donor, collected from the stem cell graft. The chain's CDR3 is CASSPRTSPNTGELFF. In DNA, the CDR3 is TGTGCCAGCAGCCCTCGGACTAGCCCGAACACCGGGGAGCTGTTTTTT.